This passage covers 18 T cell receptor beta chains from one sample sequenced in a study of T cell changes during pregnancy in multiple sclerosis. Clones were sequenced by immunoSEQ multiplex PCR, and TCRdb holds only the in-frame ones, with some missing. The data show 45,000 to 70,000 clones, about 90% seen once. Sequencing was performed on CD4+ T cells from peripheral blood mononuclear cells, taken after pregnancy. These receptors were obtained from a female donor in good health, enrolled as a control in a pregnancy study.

CDR3 sequence reads: CASGRPGGYEQYF. The CDR3 nucleotides are TGTGCCAGTGGGAGACCGGGGGGCTACGAGCAGTACTTC. V usage is TRBV7-2 and J usage is TRBJ2-7, with 7 bases matching TRBD2. CDR3 length: 13 amino acids. CDR1 is SGHTA and CDR2 is FQGNSA in the germline V gene. J lost 3 bases, V lost 9 bases, and 8 bases had no gene match.

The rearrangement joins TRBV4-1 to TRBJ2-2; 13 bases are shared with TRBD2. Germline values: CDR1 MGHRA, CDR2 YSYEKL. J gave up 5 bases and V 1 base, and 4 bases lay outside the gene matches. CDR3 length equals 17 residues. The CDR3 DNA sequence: TGCGCCAGCAGCCAAGGGGGGGGACTAGCGGGGACCGGGGAGCTGTTTTTT. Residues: CASSQGGGLAGTGELFF.

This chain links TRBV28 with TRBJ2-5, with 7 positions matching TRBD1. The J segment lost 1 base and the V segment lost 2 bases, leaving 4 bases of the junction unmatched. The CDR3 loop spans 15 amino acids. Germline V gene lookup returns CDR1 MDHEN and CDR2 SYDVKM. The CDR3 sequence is CASSLLGTAQETQYF. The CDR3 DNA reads TGTGCCAGCAGTTTACTCGGGACAGCCCAAGAGACCCAGTACTTC.

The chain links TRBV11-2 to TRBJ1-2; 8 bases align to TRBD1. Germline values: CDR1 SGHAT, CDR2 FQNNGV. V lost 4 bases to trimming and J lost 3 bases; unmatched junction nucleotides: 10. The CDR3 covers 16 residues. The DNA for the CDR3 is TGTGCCAGCAGCTCCCCCCCGGACAGGGCCTACTATGGCTACACCTTC. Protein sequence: CASSSPPDRAYYGYTF.

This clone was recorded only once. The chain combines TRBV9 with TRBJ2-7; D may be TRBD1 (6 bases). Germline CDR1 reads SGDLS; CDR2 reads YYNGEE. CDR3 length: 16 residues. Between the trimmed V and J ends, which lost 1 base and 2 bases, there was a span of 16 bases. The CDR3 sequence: CASSVSAGTSPYEQYF. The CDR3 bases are TGTGCCAGCAGCGTATCCGCCGGGACATCCCCCTACGAGCAGTACTTC. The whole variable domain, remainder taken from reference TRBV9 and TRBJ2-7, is DSGVTQTPKHLITATGQRVTLRCSPRSGDLSVYWYQQSLDQGLQFLIQYYNGEERAKGNILERFSAQQFPDLHSELNLSSLELGDSALYFCASSVSAGTSPYEQYFGPGTRLTVT.

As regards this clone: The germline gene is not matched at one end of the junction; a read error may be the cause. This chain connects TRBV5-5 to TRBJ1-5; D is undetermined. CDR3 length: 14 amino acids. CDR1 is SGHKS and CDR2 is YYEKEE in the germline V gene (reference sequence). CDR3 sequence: CASTLEAGNQPQHF. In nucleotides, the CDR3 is TGTGCCAGCACCTTGGAGGCAGGTAATCAGCCCCAGCATTTT.

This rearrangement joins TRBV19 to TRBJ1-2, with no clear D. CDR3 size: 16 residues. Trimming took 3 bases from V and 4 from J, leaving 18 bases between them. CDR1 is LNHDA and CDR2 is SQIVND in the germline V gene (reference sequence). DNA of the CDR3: TGTGCCAGTAGTATTGGCTCCCTGTCCTGGTCCTATGGCTACACCTTC. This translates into CASSIGSLSWSYGYTF.

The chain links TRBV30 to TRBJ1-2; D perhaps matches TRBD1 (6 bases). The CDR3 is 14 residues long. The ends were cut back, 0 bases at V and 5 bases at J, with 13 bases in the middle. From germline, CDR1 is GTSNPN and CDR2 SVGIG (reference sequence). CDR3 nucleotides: TGTGCCTGGAGTGTACCGCCAGGGGCATATGGCTACACCTTC. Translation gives CAWSVPPGAYGYTF.

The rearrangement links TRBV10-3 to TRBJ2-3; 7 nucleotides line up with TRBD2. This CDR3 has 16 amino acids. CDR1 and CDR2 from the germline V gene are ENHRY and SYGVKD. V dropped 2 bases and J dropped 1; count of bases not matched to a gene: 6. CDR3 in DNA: TGTGCCATCAGTGAGGAGGGGAGGGTCGGCACAGATACGCAGTATTTT. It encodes CAISEEGRVGTDTQYF.

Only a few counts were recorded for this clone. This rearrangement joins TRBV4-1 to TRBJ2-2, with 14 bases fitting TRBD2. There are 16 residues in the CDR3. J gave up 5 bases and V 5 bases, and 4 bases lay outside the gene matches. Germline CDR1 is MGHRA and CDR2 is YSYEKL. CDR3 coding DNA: TGCGCCAGCAGCGCCCGACTAGCGGGGGGGACCGGGGAGCTGTTTTTT. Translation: CASSARLAGGTGELFF.

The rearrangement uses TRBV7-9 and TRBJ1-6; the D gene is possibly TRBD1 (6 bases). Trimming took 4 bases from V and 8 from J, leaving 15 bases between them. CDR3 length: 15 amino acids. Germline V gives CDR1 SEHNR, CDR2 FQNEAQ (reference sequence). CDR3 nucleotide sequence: TGTGCCAGCAGCTGGGGGACAACCGAGCATTCACCCCTCCACTTT. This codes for CASSWGTTEHSPLHF.

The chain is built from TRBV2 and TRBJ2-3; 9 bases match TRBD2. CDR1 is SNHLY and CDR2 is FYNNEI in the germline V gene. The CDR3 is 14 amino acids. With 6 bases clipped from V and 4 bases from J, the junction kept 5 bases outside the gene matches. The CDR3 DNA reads TGTGCCAGCAGGGTTCTAGCGGGGTCAGATACGCAGTATTTT. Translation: CASRVLAGSDTQYF.

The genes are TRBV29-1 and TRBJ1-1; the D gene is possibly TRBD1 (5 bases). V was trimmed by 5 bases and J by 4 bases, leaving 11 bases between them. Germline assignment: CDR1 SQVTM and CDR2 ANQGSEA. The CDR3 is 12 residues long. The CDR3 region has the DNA TGCAGCGTTTATAGACAGCTCACTGAAGCTTTCTTT. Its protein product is CSVYRQLTEAFF.

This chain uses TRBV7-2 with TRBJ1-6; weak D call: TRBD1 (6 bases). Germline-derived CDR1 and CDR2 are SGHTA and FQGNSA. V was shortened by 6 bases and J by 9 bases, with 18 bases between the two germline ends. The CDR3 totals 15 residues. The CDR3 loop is CASRAPTGGGSPLHF. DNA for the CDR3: TGTGCCAGCAGGGCACCGACAGGTGGGGGTTCACCCCTCCACTTT.

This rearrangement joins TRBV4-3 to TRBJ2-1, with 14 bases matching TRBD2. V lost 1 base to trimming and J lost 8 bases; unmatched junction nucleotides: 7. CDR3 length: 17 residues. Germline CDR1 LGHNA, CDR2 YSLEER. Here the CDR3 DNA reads TGCGCCAGCAGCCAAGCTCCGACTAGCGGGGGGGTCCATGAGCAGTTCTTC. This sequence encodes CASSQAPTSGGVHEQFF.

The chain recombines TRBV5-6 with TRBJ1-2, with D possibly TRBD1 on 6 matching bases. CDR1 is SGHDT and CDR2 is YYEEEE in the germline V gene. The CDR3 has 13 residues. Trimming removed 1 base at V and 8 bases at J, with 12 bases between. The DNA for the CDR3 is TGTGCCAGCAGCTTGCGGAACAGGGACGGCTACACCTTC. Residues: CASSLRNRDGYTF.

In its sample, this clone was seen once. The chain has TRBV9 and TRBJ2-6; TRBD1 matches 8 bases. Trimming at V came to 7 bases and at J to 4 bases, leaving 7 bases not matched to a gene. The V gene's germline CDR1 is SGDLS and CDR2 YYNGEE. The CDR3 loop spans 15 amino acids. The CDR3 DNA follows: TGTGCCAGCGCGACAGGGGTGACGGGGGCCAACGTCCTGACTTTC. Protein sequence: CASATGVTGANVLTF. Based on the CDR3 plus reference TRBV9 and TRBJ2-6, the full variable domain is DSGVTQTPKHLITATGQRVTLRCSPRSGDLSVYWYQQSLDQGLQFLIQYYNGEERAKGNILERFSAQQFPDLHSELNLSSLELGDSALYFCASATGVTGANVLTFGAGSRLTVL.

The CDR3 DNA reads TGTGCCAGCAGCTTAGGGGGAGGGCTCGGAGAGCAGTTCTTC. Translating it yields CASSLGGGLGEQFF. The chain is built from TRBV7-9 and TRBJ2-1, with 7 bases matching TRBD2. Germline assignment: CDR1 SEHNR and CDR2 FQNEAQ (reference sequence). CDR3 size: 14 residues. V trimming: 1 base; J trimming: 10 bases; junction bases outside the gene matches: 7.